This TCR beta chain was identified in a study of cytomegalovirus exposure and HLA in healthy donors. Across the study: Some 85 million unique TCRs from HLA-typed donors were held in an early data release.

Remarks on this clone: The target antigen is unknown.

Overall study findings and caveats: An assumption of roughly uniform sequencing depth across donors underlay the presence/absence analyses. Available immune exposure information was restricted to CMV serostatus only.

The PCR used 60 Vbeta and 13 Jbeta primers. TCRdb keeps only in-frame clones here, not all; method: immunoSEQ multiplex PCR. The sample has around 100,000 clones, approximately 82% seen once. This CDR3 is built from 14 residues. Germline-derived CDR1 and CDR2 are SEHNR and FQNEAQ (reference sequence). V lost 5 bases and J lost 0, with 8 bases in between. This sequence originates from a man aged 25-40 years in good health and CMV-seropositive. Sequencing was performed on PBMCs. V is TRBV7-9 and J is TRBJ1-3; D perhaps matches TRBD1 (6 bases). CDR3 sequence reads: CASSMDSSGNTIYF. Here the CDR3 DNA reads TGTGCCAGCAGCATGGACAGCTCTGGAAACACCATATATTTT.